The source of this T cell receptor (beta chain) is a study of shared clonotypes between healthy human individuals. Worth noting for this clone: Compared with germline, one end of the junction differs, possibly owing to a read error.

Libraries were prepared by immunoSEQ multiplex PCR; TCRdb keeps only in-frame clonotypes and omits some of them. The sample includes around 1.1 million clones, approximately 80% seen only once; the top ten take around 0.6%. The CDR3 spans 12 residues. CDR1 MRHNA and CDR2 SNTAGT come from the germline V gene. The receptor was isolated from a man in his late teens or twenties in good health. Some clones in this sample may be carry-over from other donors' samples. The specimen was memory CD4+ T cells from PBMCs. Subset of the sample: CD45RA-negative fraction. The rearrangement links TRBV6-4 to TRBJ1-2; 8 nucleotides align to TRBD1. The CDR3 nucleotides are TGTGCCAGCAGTGATAAGACAGGGGCCGTCGCCTTC. As protein: CASSDKTGAVAF.